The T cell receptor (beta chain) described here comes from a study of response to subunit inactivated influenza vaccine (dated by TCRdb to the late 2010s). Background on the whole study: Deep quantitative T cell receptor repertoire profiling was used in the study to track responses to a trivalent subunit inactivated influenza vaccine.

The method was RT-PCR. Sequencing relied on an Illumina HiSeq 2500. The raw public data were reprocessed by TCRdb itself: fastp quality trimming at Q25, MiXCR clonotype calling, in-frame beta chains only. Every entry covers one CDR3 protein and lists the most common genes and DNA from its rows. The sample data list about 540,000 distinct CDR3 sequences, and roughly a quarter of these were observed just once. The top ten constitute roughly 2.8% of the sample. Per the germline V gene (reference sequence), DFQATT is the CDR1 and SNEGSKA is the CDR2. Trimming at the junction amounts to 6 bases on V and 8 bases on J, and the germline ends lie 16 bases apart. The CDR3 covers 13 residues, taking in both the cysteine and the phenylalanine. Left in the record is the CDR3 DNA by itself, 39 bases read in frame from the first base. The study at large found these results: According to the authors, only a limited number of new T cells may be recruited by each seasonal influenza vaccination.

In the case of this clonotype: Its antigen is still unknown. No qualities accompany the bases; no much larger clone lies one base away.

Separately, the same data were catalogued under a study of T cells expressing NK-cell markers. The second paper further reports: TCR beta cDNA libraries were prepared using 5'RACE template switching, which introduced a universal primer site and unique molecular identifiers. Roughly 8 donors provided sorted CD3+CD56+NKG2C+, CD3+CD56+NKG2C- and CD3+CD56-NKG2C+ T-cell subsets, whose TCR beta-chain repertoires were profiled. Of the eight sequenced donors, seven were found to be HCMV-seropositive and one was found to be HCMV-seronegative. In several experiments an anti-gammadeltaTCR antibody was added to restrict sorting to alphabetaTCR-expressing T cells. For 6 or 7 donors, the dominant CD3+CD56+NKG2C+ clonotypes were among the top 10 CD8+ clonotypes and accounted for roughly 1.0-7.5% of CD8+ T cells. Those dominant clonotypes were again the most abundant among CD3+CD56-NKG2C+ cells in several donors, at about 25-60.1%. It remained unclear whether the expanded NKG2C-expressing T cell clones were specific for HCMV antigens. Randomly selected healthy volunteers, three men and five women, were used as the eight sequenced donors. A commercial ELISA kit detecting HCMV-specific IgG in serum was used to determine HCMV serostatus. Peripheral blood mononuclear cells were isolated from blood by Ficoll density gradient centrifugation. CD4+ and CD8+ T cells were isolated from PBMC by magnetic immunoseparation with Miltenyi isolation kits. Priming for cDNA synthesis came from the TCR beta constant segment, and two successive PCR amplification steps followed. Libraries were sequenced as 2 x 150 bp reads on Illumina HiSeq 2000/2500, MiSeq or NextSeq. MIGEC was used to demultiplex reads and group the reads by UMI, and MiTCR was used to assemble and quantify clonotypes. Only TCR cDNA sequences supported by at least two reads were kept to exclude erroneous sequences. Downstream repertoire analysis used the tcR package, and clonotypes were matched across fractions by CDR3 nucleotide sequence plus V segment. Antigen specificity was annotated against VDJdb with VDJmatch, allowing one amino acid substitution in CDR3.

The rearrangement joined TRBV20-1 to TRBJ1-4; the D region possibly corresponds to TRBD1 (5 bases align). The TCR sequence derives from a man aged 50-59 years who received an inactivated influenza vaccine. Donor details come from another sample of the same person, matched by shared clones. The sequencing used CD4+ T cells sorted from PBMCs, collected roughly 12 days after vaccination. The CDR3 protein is CSARTGGEEKLFF. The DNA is TGCAGTGCCAGGACGGGGGGGGAGGAAAAACTGTTTTTT.